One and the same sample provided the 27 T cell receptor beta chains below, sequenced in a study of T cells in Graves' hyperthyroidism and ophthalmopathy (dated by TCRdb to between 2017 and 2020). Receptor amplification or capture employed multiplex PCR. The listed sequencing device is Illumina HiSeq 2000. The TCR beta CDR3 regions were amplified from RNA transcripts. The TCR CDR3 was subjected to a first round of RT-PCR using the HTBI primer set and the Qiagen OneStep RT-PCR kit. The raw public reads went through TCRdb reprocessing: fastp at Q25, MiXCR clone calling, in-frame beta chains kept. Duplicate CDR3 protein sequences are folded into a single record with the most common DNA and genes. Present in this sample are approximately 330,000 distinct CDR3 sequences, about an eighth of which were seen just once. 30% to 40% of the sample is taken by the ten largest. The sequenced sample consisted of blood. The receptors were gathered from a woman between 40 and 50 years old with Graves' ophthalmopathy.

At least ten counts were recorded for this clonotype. The CDR3 DNA reads as TGTGCCAGCAACGTTGGATTGGTGGGGGTTGAGACCCAGTACTTC. Encoded protein: CASNVGLVGVETQYF. The genes are TRBV6-1 and TRBJ2-5; perhaps D is TRBD1 or TRBD2 (5 bases each). The germline V gene has CDR1 MNHNS and CDR2 SASEGT. This CDR3 comprises 15 residues. The V gene lost 7 bases and the J gene lost 5 bases, with 20 bases spanning the gap.

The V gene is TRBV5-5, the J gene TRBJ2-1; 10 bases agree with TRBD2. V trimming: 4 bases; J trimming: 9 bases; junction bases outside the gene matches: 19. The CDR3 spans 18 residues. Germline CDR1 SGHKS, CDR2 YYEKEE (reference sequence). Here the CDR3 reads CASSPGLARPGGNSEQFF. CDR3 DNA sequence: TGTGCCAGCAGCCCGGGACTAGCGAGGCCCGGGGGCAACAGTGAGCAGTTCTTC.

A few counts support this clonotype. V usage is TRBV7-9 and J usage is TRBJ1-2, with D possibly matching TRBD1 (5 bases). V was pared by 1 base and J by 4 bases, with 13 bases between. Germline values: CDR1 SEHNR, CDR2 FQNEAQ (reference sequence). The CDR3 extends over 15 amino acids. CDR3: CASSLVGQGGYGYTF. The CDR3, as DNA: TGTGCCAGCAGCTTAGTTGGGCAGGGTGGCTATGGCTACACCTTC.

The chain's CDR3 is CASSDRGGEKLFF. The CDR3 DNA sequence: TGTGCCAGCAGCGACAGGGGAGGTGAAAAACTGTTTTTT. The chain couples TRBV5-6 to TRBJ1-4, with 8 bases matching TRBD1. This CDR3 has 13 amino acids. V was pared by 4 bases and J by 7 bases, with 3 bases of the junction left unmatched. Germline CDR1 is SGHDT and CDR2 is YYEEEE.

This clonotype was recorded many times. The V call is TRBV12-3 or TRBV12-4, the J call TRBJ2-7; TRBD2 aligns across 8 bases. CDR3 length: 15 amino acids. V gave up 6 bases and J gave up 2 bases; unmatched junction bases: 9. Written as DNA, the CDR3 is TGTGCCAGCAGCCCCCATAGAGCGGGGGCCTACGAGCAGTACTTC. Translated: CASSPHRAGAYEQYF.

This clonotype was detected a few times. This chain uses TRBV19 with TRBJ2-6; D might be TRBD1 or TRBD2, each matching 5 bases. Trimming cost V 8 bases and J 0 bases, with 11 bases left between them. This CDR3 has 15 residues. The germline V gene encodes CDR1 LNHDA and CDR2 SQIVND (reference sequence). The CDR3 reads CASDSRGSGANVLTF. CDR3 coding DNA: TGTGCCAGTGATTCGAGGGGCTCTGGGGCCAACGTCCTGACTTTC.

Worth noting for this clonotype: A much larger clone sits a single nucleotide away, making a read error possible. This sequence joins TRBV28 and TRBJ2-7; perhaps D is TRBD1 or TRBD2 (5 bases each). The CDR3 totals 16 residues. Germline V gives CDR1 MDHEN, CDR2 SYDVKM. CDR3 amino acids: CASTPRAGRGPYGQYF. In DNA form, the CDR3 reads TGTGCCAGCACCCCAAGAGCCGGTCGGGGCCCCTACGGGCAGTACTTC.

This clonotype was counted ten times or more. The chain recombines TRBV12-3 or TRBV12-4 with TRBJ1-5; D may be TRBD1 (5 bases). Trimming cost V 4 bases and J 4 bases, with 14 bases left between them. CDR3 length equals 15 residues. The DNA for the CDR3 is TGTGCCAGCAGTTACACTACGGGGGGAAATCAGCCCCAGCATTTT. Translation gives CASSYTTGGNQPQHF.

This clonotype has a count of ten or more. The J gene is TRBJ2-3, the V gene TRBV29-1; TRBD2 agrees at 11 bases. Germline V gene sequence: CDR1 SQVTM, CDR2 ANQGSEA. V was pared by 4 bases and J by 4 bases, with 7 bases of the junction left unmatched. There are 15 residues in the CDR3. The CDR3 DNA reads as TGCAGCGTTGTGCTACTAGCGGGAGATTCAGATACGCAGTATTTT. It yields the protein CSVVLLAGDSDTQYF.

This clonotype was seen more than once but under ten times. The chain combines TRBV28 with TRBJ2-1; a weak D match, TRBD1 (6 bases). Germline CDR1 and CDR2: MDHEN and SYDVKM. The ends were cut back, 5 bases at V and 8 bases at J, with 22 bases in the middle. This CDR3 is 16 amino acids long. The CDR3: CASSPPGVRILDEQFF. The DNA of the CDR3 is TGTGCCAGCAGTCCCCCAGGGGTTAGGATATTGGATGAGCAGTTCTTC. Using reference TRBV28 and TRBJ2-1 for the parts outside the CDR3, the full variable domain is DVKVTQSSRYLVKRTGEKVFLECVQDMDHENMFWYRQDPGLGLRLIYFSYDVKMKEKGDIPEGYSVSREKKERFSLILESASTNQTSMYLCASSPPGVRILDEQFFGPGTRLTVL.

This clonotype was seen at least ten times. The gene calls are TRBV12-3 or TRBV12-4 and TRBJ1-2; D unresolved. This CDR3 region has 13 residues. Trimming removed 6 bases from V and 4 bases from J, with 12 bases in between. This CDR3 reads CASSPQVGYGYTF. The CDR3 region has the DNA TGTGCCAGCAGCCCGCAAGTGGGCTATGGCTACACCTTC.

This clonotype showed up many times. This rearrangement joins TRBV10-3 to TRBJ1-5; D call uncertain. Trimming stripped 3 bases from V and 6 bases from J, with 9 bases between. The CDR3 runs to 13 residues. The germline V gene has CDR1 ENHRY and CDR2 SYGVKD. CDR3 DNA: TGTGCCATCAGTGACAGGACCGGTCAGCCCCAGCATTTT. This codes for CAISDRTGQPQHF.

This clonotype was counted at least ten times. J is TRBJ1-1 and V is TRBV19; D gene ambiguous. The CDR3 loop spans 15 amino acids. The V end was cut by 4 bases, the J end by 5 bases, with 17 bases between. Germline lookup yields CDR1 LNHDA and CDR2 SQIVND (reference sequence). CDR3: CASSTLGGPRTEAFF. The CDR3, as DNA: TGTGCCAGTAGTACCCTGGGCGGACCGCGGACTGAAGCTTTCTTT.

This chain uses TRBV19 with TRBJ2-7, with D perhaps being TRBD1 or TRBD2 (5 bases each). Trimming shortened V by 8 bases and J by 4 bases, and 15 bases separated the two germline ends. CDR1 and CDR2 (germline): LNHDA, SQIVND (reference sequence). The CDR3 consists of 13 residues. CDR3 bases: TGTGCCAGTGGACCGGGACGCTTTTACGAGCAGTACTTC. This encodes CASGPGRFYEQYF.

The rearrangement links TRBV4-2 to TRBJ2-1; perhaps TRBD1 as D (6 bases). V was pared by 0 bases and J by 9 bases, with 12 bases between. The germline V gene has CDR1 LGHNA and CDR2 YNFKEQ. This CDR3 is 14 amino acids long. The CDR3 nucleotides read TGTGCCAGCAGCCAAGACGGGGACATCGCTGAGCAGTTCTTC. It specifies CASSQDGDIAEQFF.

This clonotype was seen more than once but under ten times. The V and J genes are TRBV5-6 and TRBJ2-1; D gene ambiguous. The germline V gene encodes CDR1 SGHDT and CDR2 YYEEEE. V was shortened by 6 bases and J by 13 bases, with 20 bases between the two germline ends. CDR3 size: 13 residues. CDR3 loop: CASTLGRRESQFF. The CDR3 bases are TGTGCCAGCACCCTAGGCCGCCGCGAATCTCAGTTCTTC.

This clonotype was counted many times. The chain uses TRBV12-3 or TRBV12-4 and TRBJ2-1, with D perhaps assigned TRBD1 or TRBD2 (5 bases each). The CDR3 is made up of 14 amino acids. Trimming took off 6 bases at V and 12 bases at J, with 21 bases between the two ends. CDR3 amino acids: CASRTGTLTGGQFF. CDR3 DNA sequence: TGTGCCAGCAGAACCGGGACCCTGACTGGGGGGCAGTTCTTC.

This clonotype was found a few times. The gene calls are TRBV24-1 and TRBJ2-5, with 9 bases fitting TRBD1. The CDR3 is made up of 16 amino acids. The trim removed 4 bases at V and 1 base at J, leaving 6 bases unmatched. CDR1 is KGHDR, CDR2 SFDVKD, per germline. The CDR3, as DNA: TGTGCCACCAGTGAGGGGGGGACAGGGCTCCAAGAGACCCAGTACTTC. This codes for CATSEGGTGLQETQYF.

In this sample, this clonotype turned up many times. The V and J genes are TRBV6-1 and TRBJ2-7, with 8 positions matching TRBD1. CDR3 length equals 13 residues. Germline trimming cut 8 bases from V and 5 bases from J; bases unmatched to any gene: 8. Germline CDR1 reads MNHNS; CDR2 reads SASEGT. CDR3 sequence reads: CASGATGVNEQYF. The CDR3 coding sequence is TGTGCCAGCGGGGCGACAGGGGTGAACGAGCAGTACTTC.

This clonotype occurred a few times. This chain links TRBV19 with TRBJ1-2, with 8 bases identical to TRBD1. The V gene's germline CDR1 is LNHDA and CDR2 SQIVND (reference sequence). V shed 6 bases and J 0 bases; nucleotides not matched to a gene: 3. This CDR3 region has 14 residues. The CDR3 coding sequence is TGTGCCAGTAGGGACAGGGTAACTAACTATGGCTACACCTTC. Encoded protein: CASRDRVTNYGYTF.

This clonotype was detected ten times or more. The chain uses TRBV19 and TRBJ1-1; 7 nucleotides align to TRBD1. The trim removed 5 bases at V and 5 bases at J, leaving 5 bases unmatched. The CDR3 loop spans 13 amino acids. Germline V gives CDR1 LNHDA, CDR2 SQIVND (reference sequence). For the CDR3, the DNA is TGTGCCAGTAGTTTGGACAGGCTTACTGAAGCTTTCTTT. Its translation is CASSLDRLTEAFF.

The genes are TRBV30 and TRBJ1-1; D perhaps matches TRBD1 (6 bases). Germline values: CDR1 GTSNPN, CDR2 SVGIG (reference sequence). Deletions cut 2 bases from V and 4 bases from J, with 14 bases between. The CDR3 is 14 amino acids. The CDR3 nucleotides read TGTGCCTGGAGTCCTAGGACAGCTTTCACTGAAGCTTTCTTT. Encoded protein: CAWSPRTAFTEAFF.

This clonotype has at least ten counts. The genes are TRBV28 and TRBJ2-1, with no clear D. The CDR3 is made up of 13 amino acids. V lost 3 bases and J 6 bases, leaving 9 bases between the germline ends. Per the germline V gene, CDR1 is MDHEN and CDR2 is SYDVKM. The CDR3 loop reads CASSLIGFNEQFF. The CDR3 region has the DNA TGTGCCAGCAGTTTGATAGGGTTCAATGAGCAGTTCTTC.

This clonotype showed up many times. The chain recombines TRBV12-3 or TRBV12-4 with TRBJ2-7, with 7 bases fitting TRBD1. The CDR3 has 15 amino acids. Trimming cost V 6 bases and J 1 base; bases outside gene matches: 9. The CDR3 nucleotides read TGTGCCAGCAGCCCGACAGGGATCTCTTCCTACGAGCAGTACTTC. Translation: CASSPTGISSYEQYF.

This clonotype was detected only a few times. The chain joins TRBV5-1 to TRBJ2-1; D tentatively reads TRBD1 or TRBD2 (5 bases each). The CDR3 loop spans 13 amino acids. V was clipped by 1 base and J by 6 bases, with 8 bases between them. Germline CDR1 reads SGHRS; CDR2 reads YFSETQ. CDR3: CASSLSGGNEQFF. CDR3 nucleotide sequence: TGCGCCAGCAGCTTGAGTGGGGGCAATGAGCAGTTCTTC.

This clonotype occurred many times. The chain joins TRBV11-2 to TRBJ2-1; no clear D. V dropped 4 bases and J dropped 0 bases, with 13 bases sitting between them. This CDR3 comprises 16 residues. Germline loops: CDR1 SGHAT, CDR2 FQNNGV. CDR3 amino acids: CASSSGPTSSYNEQFF. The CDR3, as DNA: TGTGCCAGCAGCTCTGGACCGACGAGCTCCTACAATGAGCAGTTCTTC.

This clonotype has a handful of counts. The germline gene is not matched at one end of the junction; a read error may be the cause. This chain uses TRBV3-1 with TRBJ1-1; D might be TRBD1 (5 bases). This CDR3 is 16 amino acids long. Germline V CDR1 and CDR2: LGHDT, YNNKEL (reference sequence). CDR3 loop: CASSPLKGNRNTEASF. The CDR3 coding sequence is TGTGCCAGCAGCCCCCTGAAGGGGAATCGGAACACTGAAGCTTCCTTT.